These 5 T cell receptor beta chains originate from one sample sequenced in a study of tumor-infiltrating lymphocytes in oesophageal squamous cell carcinoma (dated by TCRdb to about 2016). The library was built by means of PCR. Sequencing instrument: Illumina HiSeq 2000. TCRdb cleaned the public reads at Q25 with fastp, built clones with MiXCR and kept in-frame beta chains. Each entry is one CDR3 protein sequence, shown with its most common DNA and genes. This sample comprises 15,000 or so distinct CDR3 sequences, about 51% of them detected only once. The top ten clonotypes cover about 43% of the sample. The sample was normal esophageal tissue next to the tumor. These receptors all stem from a female donor with esophageal squamous cell carcinoma.

A few counts support this clonotype. The rearrangement uses TRBV7-9 and TRBJ2-5; D unclear. The CDR3 length is 12 residues. With 4 bases removed from V and 5 bases from J, the gap between germline ends came to 8 bases. Germline loops: CDR1 SEHNR, CDR2 FQNEAQ (reference sequence). The CDR3 region has the DNA TGTGCCAGCAGCTCCGAATGGGAGACCCAGTACTTC. It encodes CASSSEWETQYF.

V is TRBV7-3 and J is TRBJ2-3, with 8 bases identical to TRBD2. The CDR3 runs to 16 residues. Germline V lookup: CDR1 SGHTA, CDR2 FQGTGA. Trimming took 1 base from V and 0 from J; bases not matched to a gene: 3. Here the CDR3 reads CASSLRRGGSTDTQYF. The DNA for the CDR3 is TGTGCCAGCAGCTTAAGACGGGGGGGTAGCACAGATACGCAGTATTTT.

The V gene is TRBV7-3, the J gene TRBJ2-1; 12 positions match TRBD1. The DNA end lines up better with TRBJ2-5; the J call may be wrong. CDR1 and CDR2 (germline): SGHTA, FQGTGA. This CDR3 comprises 18 residues. The CDR3 sequence: CASSPGVGQGAGWETQYF. CDR3 nucleotide sequence: TGTGCCAGCAGCCCGGGGGTGGGACAGGGGGCAGGGTGGGAGACCCAGTACTTC.

The chain couples TRBV6-5 to TRBJ1-1; 8 bases match TRBD1. The V gene end was trimmed by 6 bases and the J gene end by 7 bases; junction bases not matched to a gene: 4. The V gene's germline CDR1 is MNHEY and CDR2 SVGAGI. The CDR3 length is 12 residues. The CDR3 region is CASRTRGLEAFF. CDR3 nucleotides: TGTGCCAGCAGGACCAGGGGGCTTGAAGCTTTCTTT.

This clonotype was detected many times. The CDR3 sequence is CASRPRASGRNNEQFF. The CDR3 coding sequence is TGTGCCAGCAGGCCTCGGGCTAGCGGAAGGAACAATGAGCAGTTCTTC. The genes are TRBV6-1 and TRBJ2-1, with TRBD2 identical over 7 bases. CDR1 MNHNS and CDR2 SASEGT come from the germline V gene. Trimming at V came to 6 bases and at J to 5 bases, leaving 13 bases not matched to a gene. The length of the CDR3 is 16 residues.